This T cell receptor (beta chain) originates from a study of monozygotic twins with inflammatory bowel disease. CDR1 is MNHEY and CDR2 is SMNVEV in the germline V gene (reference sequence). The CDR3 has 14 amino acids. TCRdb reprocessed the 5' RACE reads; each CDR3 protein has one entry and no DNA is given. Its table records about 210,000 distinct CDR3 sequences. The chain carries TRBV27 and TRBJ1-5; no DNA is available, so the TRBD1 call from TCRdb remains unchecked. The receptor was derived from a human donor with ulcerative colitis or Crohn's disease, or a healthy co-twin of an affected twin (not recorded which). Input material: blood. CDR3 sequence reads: CASRQQGINQPQHF.